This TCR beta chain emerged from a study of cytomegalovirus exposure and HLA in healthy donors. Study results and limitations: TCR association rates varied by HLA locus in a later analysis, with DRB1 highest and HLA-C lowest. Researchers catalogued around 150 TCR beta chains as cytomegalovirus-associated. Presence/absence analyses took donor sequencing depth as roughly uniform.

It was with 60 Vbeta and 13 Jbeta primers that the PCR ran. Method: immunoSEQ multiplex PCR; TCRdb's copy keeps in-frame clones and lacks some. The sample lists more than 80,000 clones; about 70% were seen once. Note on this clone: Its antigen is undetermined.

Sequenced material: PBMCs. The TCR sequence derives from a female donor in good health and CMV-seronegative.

The chain's CDR3 is CASSGQEAEAFF. CDR3 DNA sequence: TGTGCCAGCAGCGGACAGGAAGCTGAAGCTTTCTTT. The chain uses TRBV9 and TRBJ1-1, with D perhaps matching TRBD1 (6 bases). The CDR3 is 12 residues long. The germline gives CDR1 SGDLS, CDR2 YYNGEE. V lost 3 bases to trimming and J lost 6 bases, with 9 bases between them. The full variable domain, completed using reference TRBV9 and TRBJ1-1, is DSGVTQTPKHLITATGQRVTLRCSPRSGDLSVYWYQQSLDQGLQFLIQYYNGEERAKGNILERFSAQQFPDLHSELNLSSLELGDSALYFCASSGQEAEAFFGQGTRLTVV.